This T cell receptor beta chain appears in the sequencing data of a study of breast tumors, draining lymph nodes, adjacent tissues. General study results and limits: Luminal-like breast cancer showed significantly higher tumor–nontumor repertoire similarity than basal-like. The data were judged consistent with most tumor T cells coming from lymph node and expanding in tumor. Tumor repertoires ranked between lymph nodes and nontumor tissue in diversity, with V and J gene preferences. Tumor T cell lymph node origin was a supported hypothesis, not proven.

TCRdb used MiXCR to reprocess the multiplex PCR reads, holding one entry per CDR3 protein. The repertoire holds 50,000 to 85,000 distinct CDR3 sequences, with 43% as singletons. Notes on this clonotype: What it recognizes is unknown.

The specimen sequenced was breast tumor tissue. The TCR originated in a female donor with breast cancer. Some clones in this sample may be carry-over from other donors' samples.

The CDR3, as DNA: TGTGCCAGCAGCTTGGCCGGGACGGGGTCAGAGACCCAGTACTTC. Translated: CASSLAGTGSETQYF. The genes are TRBV11-3 and TRBJ2-5; D tentatively fits TRBD1 or TRBD2 (5 bases each). In germline, CDR1 is SGHNT, CDR2 YENEEA. The V gene lost 3 bases and the J gene lost 4 bases, with 15 bases spanning the gap. This CDR3 is built from 15 residues.